The rows below give T cell receptor beta chains drawn from one sample of a study of cytomegalovirus exposure and HLA in healthy donors. Sequencing used immunoSEQ multiplex PCR; TCRdb keeps in-frame clones, though not all of them. The table shows some 150,000 clones, with around 80% occurring only once. The material sequenced was PBMCs. All receptors derive from a woman between 45 and 65 years old in good health and CMV-seronegative. Both conserved end residues are trimmed from each CDR3.

J	V	CDR3
TRBJ1-2	TRBV30	AWTRRGDYT
TRBJ1-1	TRBV5-8	ASSLGYRRLNTEAF
TRBJ2-3	TRBV19	ASRGPTDTQY
TRBJ2-5	TRBV7-9	ASSATGFETQY
TRBJ2-2	TRBV5-1	ASSLAGGAFNTGELF
TRBJ2-3	TRBV10-1	AILAGPDTQY
TRBJ2-1	TRBV7-2	ASSSPGQGMREQF
TRBJ1-5	TRBV19	ASSRKGDGNQPQH
TRBJ2-7	TRBV7-6	ASSSLPPTGSRYEQY
TRBJ1-2	TRBV27	ASSPGRGPLNYGYT
TRBJ2-7	TRBV5-5	ASSTAGQGAYEQY
TRBJ2-2	TRBV7-8	ASSLGRFSGTGELF
TRBJ2-1	TRBV2	ASSERGLAGGVGEQF
TRBJ2-7	TRBV4-3	ASSQGAGATYEQY
TRBJ1-4	TRBV28	ASRAGTGEEKLF
TRBJ2-2	TRBV12-5	ASGLSQGSATGELF
TRBJ1-1	TRBV18	ASSGTGGAEAF